This T cell receptor beta chain was found in a study of regulatory T cells in long-lasting Graves disease. V shed 6 bases and J 5 bases; nucleotides not matched to a gene: 5. This CDR3 is 16 amino acids long. Building the TCR beta libraries relied on iRepertoire HTBI primers, and CDR3 regions underwent Arm-PCR. TCRdb re-analysed the multiplex PCR reads in MiXCR, keeping a single row per CDR3 protein. The data show fewer than 400,000 distinct CDR3 sequences, with 15% to 20% seen just once and roughly 40% held by the top ten. As to time point: newly diagnosed GD, antithyroid drugs for less than 3 months. PBMCs provided the RNA from which the TCR library was made.

The sequencing used peripheral blood mononuclear cells (PBMCs), collected at new diagnosis, from a patient treated with antithyroid drugs. The TCR sequence derives from a female donor with Graves disease. This chain uses TRBV12-3 or TRBV12-4 with TRBJ2-2; 14 bases are a match to TRBD2. CDR3 sequence reads: CASRGTSGRETGELFF. CDR3 DNA sequence: TGTGCCAGCAGGGGGACTAGCGGGAGAGAAACCGGGGAGCTGTTTTTT.